This T cell receptor beta chain is drawn from a study of T cell responses to AZD1222 COVID-19 vaccine. Some clones are missing from TCRdb's copy, which holds only in-frame ones; the method was immunoSEQ multiplex PCR. Of fewer than 150,000 clones listed, less than 95% are singletons. CDR1 LNHDA and CDR2 SQIVND come from the germline V gene (reference sequence). This CDR3 is 14 amino acids long. V lost 9 bases and J 3 bases, leaving 18 bases between the germline ends. The origin of this receptor is an adult in good health. Material: peripheral blood, obtained on day 0 of AZD1222 vaccination. The chain couples TRBV19 to TRBJ2-7; D may be TRBD1 or TRBD2 (5 bases each). CDR3: CASHPEGPVYEQYF. The CDR3 nucleotides are TGTGCCAGCCACCCAGAGGGACCAGTCTACGAGCAGTACTTC.